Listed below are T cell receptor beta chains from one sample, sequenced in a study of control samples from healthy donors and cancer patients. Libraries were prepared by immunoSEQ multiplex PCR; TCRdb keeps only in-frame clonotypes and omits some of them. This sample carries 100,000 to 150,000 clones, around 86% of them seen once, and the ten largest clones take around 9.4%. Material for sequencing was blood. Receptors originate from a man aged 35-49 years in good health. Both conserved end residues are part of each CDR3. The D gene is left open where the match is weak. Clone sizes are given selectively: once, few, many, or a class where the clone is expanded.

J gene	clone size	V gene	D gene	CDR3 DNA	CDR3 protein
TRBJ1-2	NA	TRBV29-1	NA	TGCAGCGTACCGGGACCGAGATACTATGGCTACACCTTC	CSVPGPRYYGYTF
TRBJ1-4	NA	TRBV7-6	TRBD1	TGTGCCAGCAGCTTCGGCTCTGGACAGGGAAGGGAAAAACTGTTTTTT	CASSFGSGQGREKLFF
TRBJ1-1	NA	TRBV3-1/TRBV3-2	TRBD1	TGTGCCAGCAGACGTAGCAGGGGACAGGGAGGGACTGAAGCTTTCTTT	CASRRSRGQGGTEAFF
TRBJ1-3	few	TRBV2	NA	TGTGCCAGCAGAGGGGGGGACACCATATATTTT	CASRGGDTIYF
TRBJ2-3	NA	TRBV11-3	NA	TGTGCCAGCACCACTAGCACAGATACGCAGTATTTT	CASTTSTDTQYF
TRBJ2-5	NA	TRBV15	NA	TGTGCCACCAGCAGAGGTCAGGGGTTGGAGACCCAGTACTTC	CATSRGQGLETQYF
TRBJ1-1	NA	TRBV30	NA	TGTGCCTGGAGTCCCTACCCAAACACTGAAGCTTTCTTT	CAWSPYPNTEAFF
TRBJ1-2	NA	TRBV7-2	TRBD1	TGTGCCAGCAGGAGGACAGGGGGGGTCGCTAACTATGGCTACACCTTC	CASRRTGGVANYGYTF
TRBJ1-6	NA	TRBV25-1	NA	TGTGCCAGCAGTGAGCTTGAGACTTCACCCCTCCACTTT	CASSELETSPLHF
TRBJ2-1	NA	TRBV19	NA	TGTGCCAGTAGAACAGGGATTAACAATGAGCAGTTCTTC	CASRTGINNEQFF
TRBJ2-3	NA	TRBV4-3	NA	TGCGCCAGCAGCCCCGGGGGCGGGGGCACAGATACGCAGTATTTT	CASSPGGGGTDTQYF
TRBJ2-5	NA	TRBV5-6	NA	TGTGCCAGCAGCTTTAATCCCCAAGAGACCCAGTACTTC	CASSFNPQETQYF
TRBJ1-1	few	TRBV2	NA	TGTGCCAGCAGTGAAACGGCCGGGGGGACTGAAGCTTTCTTT	CASSETAGGTEAFF
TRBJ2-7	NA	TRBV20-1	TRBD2	TGCAGTGCTAGTGTCGGACTAGCGGTTTCCGAGCAGTACTTC	CSASVGLAVSEQYF
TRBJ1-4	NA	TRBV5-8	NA	TGTGCCAGCAGCCGGACTGCAACTAATGAAAAACTGTTTTTT	CASSRTATNEKLFF
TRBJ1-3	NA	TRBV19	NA	TGTGCCAGTAGTATGGGAAGGCCCTCTGGAAACACCATATATTTT	CASSMGRPSGNTIYF
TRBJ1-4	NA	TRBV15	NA	TGTGCCACCAGCAGAGACAGGGGCGGCGGTGAAAAACTGTTTTTT	CATSRDRGGGEKLFF
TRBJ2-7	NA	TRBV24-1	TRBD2	TGTGCCACCAGTGATTCCGGGACTAGGACGGCCGAGCAGTACTTC	CATSDSGTRTAEQYF
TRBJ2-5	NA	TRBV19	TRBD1	TGTGCCAGTAGTTTCCCCGGGACAGGGGTAGAGACCCAGTACTTC	CASSFPGTGVETQYF
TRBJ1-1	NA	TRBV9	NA	TGTGCCAGCAGCGCCGAGGGGACACTCATGAACACTGAAGCTTTCTTT	CASSAEGTLMNTEAFF
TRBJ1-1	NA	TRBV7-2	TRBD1	TGTGCCAGCAGCTTTTGGACAGGGTCTGTAACTGAAGCTTTCTTT	CASSFWTGSVTEAFF
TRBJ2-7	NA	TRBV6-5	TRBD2	TGTGCCAGCAGTTTAGCGGGGGGGCCCAACGAGCAGTACTTC	CASSLAGGPNEQYF
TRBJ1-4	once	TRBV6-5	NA	TGTGCCAGCAGTTACACAACAGGACCTAATGAAAAACTGTTTTTT	CASSYTTGPNEKLFF
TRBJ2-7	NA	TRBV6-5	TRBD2	TGTGCCAGCAGTTACGCCGGGGGGTCACAAACCTACGAGCAGTACTTC	CASSYAGGSQTYEQYF
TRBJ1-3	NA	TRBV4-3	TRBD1	TGCGCCAGCAGCCCTACCCAGACAGGGTACGGAAACACCATATATTTT	CASSPTQTGYGNTIYF
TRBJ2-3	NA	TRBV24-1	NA	TGTGCCACCAGTGAAGCAGGGCACACAGATACGCAGTATTTT	CATSEAGHTDTQYF
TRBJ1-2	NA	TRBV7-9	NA	TGTGCCAGCAGCTCAACAGCCGGCTACACCTTC	CASSSTAGYTF
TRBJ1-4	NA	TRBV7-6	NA	TGTGCCAGCAGCCCGTCGGGCCTCGGAGGAAAACTGTTTTTT	CASSPSGLGGKLFF
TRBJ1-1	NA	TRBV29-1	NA	TGCAGCGTCGGGACATACACTGAAGCTTTCTTT	CSVGTYTEAFF
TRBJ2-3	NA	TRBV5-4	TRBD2	TGTGCCAGCCGGGGCCCACTAGCGGGGAAAACAGATACGCAGTATTTT	CASRGPLAGKTDTQYF
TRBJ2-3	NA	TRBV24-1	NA	TGTGCCACCAGTGATTTCGCTAGCCGTGGTACGCAGTATTTT	CATSDFASRGTQYF
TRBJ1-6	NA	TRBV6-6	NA	TGTGCCAGCAGTTATACAGGGCCTTCCTATAATTCACCCCTCCACTTT	CASSYTGPSYNSPLHF
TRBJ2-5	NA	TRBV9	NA	TGTGCCAGCAGCGTAGGGACAAAAGAGACCCAGTACTTC	CASSVGTKETQYF
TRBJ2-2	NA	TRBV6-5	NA	TGTGCCAGCAGACCCTACCTCACGAACACCGGGGAGCTGTTTTTT	CASRPYLTNTGELFF
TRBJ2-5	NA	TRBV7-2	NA	TGTGCCAGCAGCTTAGTTGGCGGGGCCCCAGGTGTTGAGACCCAGTACTTC	CASSLVGGAPGVETQYF
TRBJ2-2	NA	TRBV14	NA	TGTGCCAGCAGCCAAGACAGGGTTGCCGGGGAGCTGTTTTTT	CASSQDRVAGELFF
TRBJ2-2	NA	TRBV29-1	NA	TGCAGCGTTGCCATGCCGAACACCGGGGAGCTGTTTTTT	CSVAMPNTGELFF
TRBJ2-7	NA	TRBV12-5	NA	TGTGCTAGTGGTTTATTCAGGGCTCTCGAGCAGTACTTC	CASGLFRALEQYF
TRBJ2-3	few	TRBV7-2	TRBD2	TGTGCCAGCAGCTTGTACGGACTAGGGCCAGATACGCAGTATTTT	CASSLYGLGPDTQYF
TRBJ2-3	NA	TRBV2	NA	TGTGCCAGCAGGGTGGGGGCGGGCACAGATACGCAGTATTTT	CASRVGAGTDTQYF